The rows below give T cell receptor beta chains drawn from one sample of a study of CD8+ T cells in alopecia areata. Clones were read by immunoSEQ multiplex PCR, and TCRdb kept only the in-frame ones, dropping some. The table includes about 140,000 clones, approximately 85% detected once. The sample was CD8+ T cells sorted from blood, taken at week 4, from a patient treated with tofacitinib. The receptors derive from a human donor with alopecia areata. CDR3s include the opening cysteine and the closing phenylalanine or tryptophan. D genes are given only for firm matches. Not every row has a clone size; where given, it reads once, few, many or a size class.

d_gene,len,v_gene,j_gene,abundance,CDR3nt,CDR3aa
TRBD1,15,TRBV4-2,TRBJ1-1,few,TGTGCCAGCAGCCAAGTGGCAGGGGGGAACACTGAAGCTTTCTTT,CASSQVAGGNTEAFF
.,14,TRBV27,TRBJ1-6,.,TGTGCCAGCAGTCCCGGGACGGCTAATTCACCCCTCCACTTT,CASSPGTANSPLHF
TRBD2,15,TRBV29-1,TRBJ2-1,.,TGCAGCGTTGAAACTGGTCTAGCGGCGTACAATGAGCAGTTCTTC,CSVETGLAAYNEQFF
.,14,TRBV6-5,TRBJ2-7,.,TGTGCCAGCAGTTACTCGAGACGGGGCCAGGAGAAATACTTC,CASSYSRRGQEKYF
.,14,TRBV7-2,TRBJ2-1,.,TGTGCCAGCAGCCCCCACCGGGCCAACAATGAGCAGTTCTTC,CASSPHRANNEQFF
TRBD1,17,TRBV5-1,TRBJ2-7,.,TGCGCCAGCAGCTTGGGGACGACAGGGTACTTTTTCTACGAGCAGTACTTC,CASSLGTTGYFFYEQYF
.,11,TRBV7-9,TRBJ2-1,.,TGTGCCAGCAGCTTAGGCACTGAGCAGTTCTTC,CASSLGTEQFF
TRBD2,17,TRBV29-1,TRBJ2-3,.,TGCAGCGCTGCACTAGCGTTACCTGTCTCTAGCACAGATACGCAGTATTTT,CSAALALPVSSTDTQYF
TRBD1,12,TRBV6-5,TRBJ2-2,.,TGTGCCAGCAGTACAGGGGTCGGGGAGCTGTTTTTT,CASSTGVGELFF
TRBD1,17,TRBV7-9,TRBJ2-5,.,TGTGCCAGCAGCTTAGAGCGACAGGGAAGGCCGCGAGAGACCCAGTACTTC,CASSLERQGRPRETQYF
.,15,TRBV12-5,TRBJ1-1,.,TGTGCTAGTGGTTTGGGCGGGACACCGAACACTGAAGCTTTCTTT,CASGLGGTPNTEAFF
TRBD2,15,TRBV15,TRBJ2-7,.,TGTGCCACCAGCAGAGGGCGGGGGGACTTCTACGAGCAGTACTTC,CATSRGRGDFYEQYF
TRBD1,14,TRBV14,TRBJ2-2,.,TGTGCCAGCAGCCCCGGACAGGAGTATCGGGAGCTGTTTTTT,CASSPGQEYRELFF
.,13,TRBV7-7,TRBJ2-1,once,TGTGCTAGCAGCCCTTCGGGGTGGGATGAGCAGTTCTTC,CASSPSGWDEQFF
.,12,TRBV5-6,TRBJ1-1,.,TGTGCCAGCAGCTTCGAGGACACTGAAGCTTTCTTT,CASSFEDTEAFF
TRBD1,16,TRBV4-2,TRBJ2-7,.,TGTGCCAGCAGCCAAGAACAGGGGGGAACCCTCTACGAGCAGTACTTC,CASSQEQGGTLYEQYF
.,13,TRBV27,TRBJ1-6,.,TGTGCCAGCAGCGATTTGGCCCGCACTAACCTCCACTTT,CASSDLARTNLHF
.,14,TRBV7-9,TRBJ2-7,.,TGTGCCAGCAGCTCAGGACAGATTACCTACGAGCAGTACTTC,CASSSGQITYEQYF
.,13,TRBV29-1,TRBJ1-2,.,TGCAGCGTTGCCTTCCAGGGCTACTATGGCTACACCTTC,CSVAFQGYYGYTF
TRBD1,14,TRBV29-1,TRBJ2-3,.,TGCAGCGTTTACTACAGGGGGAGCGGGGATACGCAGTATTTT,CSVYYRGSGDTQYF
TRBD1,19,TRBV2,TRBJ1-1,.,TGTGCCAGCAGTACCTGGGGCCTCGGGACAGGGGGGCTGAACACTGAAGCTTTCTTT,CASSTWGLGTGGLNTEAFF
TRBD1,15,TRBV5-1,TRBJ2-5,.,TGCGCCAGCAGCTTCGGGACAGGGGAGGGAGAGACCCAGTACTTC,CASSFGTGEGETQYF
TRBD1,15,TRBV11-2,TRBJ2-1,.,TGTGCCAGCAGCACTTCAGGGGACAGTAACAATGAGCAGTTCTTC,CASSTSGDSNNEQFF
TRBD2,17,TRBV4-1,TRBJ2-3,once,TGCGCCAGCAGCCTACGACTAGCGGGGGCCCTGGGGGATACGCAGTATTTT,CASSLRLAGALGDTQYF
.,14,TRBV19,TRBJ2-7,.,TGTGCCAGTAGTATCCGCCTTTCGTCCTACGAGCAGTACTTC,CASSIRLSSYEQYF
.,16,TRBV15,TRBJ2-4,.,TGTGCCACCAGCAGAGCTTCGCGGGGAGCCAAAAACATTCAGTACTTC,CATSRASRGAKNIQYF
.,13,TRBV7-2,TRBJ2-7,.,TGTGCCAGCAGCTTCCAGGGTTTCTACGAGCAGTACTTC,CASSFQGFYEQYF
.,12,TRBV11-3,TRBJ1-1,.,TGTGCCAGCAGCTTAGTTTGGGCTGAAGCTTTCTTT,CASSLVWAEAFF
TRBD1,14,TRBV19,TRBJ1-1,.,TGTGCCAGTAGTATCGGACAGGGAAACACTGAAGCTTTCTTT,CASSIGQGNTEAFF
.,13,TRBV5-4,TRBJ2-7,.,TGTGCCAGCGGGCGGGACCCTTTCTACGAGCAGTACTTC,CASGRDPFYEQYF
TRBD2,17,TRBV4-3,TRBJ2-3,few,TGCGCCAGCAGCCAAGCCCTAGCGGGGGGGGCCATGGATACGCAGTATTTT,CASSQALAGGAMDTQYF
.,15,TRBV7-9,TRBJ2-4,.,TGTGCCAGCAGCTTAGGACTGGGAGGCAAAAACATTCAGTACTTC,CASSLGLGGKNIQYF
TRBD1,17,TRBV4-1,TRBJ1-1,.,TGCGCCAGCAGCCAAGTGCGTAACAGGGGCCTGGGCTCTGAAGCTTTCTTT,CASSQVRNRGLGSEAFF
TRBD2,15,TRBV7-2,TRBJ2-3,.,TGTGCCAGCAGCTTAACTAGCGAAGGCTTAGATACGCAGTATTTT,CASSLTSEGLDTQYF
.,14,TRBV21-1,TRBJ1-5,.,TGTGCCAGCAGGCGGGACAGGGTCAGTCAGCCCCAGCATTTT,CASRRDRVSQPQHF
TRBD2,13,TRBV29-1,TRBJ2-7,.,TGCAGCGTTGCGCGGGGGGCTTCCTACGAGCAGTACTTC,CSVARGASYEQYF
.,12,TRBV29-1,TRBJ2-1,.,TGCAGCGTGGCGGAGGCTGGCAATGAGCAGTTCTTC,CSVAEAGNEQFF
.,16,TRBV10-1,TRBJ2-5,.,TGCGCCAGCAGTGACCCACCGGGACTTTTCCAAGAGACCCAGTACTTC,CASSDPPGLFQETQYF
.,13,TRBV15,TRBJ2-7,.,TGTGCCACCAGCAGTCGGACGGGATACGAGCAGTACTTC,CATSSRTGYEQYF
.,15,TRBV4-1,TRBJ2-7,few,TGCGCCAGCAGCCAAGGGGTCGCTAGCTCCTACGAGCAGTACTTC,CASSQGVASSYEQYF
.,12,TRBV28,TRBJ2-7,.,TGTGCCAGCAGTTTAGGCAGATACGAGCAGTACTTC,CASSLGRYEQYF
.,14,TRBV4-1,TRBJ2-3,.,TGCGCCAGCACCCTCCGAGCGGGCACAGATACGCAGTATTTT,CASTLRAGTDTQYF